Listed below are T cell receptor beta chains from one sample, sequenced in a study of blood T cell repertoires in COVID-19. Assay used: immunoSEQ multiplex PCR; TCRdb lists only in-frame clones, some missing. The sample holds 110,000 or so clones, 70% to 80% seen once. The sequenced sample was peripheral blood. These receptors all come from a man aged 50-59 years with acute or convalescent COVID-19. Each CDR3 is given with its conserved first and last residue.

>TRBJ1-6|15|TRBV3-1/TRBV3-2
CASSRDGQGTSPLHF
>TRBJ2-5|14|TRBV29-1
CSVDWAGLQETQYF
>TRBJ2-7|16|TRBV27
CASSPSGRHPIYEQYF
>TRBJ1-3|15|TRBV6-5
CASTPESFLGNTIYF
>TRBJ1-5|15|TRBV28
CASRFNGGRGQPQHF
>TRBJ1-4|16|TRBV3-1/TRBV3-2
CASSQGQYARNEKLFF
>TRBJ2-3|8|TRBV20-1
CSGGSQYF
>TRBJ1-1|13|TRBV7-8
CASSLGQNTEAFF
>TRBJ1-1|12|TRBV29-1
CSVIVTGDEAFF
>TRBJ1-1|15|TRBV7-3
CASSLHGQGNTEAFF
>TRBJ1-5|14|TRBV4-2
CASSPLGDNQPQHF
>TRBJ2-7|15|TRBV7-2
CASSSSPGGIYEQYF
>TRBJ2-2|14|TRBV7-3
CASSVTSYPGELFF
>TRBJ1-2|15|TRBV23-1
CASSHSRLRNYGYTF
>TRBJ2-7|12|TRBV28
CASGADRDEQYF
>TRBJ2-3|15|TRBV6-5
CASSYRGRMTDTQYF
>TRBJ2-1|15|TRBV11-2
CASSLTGQDYNEQFF
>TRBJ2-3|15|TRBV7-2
CASSPEYLRTDTQYF
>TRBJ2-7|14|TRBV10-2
CASSESWGPYEQYF